Listed below are T cell receptor beta chains from one sample, sequenced in a study of blood T cell repertoires in COVID-19. Sequencing was performed with immunoSEQ multiplex PCR; in TCRdb, only in-frame clones are kept and a portion is missing. The sample has about 97,000 clones, more than 75% seen once. The sequencing input was peripheral blood. The receptor source for this set is a woman aged 25 to 39 with acute or convalescent COVID-19. CDR3s include the opening cysteine and the closing phenylalanine or tryptophan. A D gene is named only where the DNA matches it firmly. Clone size is shown for a subset of rows, as once, few, many or a class of expanded clone.

d_gene | abundance | j_gene | v_gene | CDR3nt | CDR3aa
- | - | TRBJ2-3 | TRBV7-3 | TGTGCCAGCAGCTTAGCGGGACGAAACACAGATACGCAGTATTTT | CASSLAGRNTDTQYF
- | once | TRBJ2-2 | TRBV11-1 | TGTGCCAGCAGCTCCCGGACAGCGAACACCGGGGAGCTGTTTTTT | CASSSRTANTGELFF
TRBD2 | - | TRBJ2-3 | TRBV6-5 | TGTGCCACCGCACTAGCGAAGAGCACAGATACGCAGTATTTT | CATALAKSTDTQYF
TRBD2 | - | TRBJ2-7 | TRBV7-8 | TGTGCCAGCAGCTCCGGGACTAGCGGGGGTATCTCCTACGAGCAGTACTTC | CASSSGTSGGISYEQYF
- | - | TRBJ1-6 | TRBV6-6 | TGTGCCAGCAGGGACAGCTATAATTCACCCCTCCACTTT | CASRDSYNSPLHF
- | - | TRBJ1-5 | TRBV3-1/TRBV3-2 | TGTGCCAGCAGCCAAGATCGAGGACAGCCCCAGCATTTT | CASSQDRGQPQHF
TRBD2 | - | TRBJ2-1 | TRBV28 | TGTGCCAGCAGTTTCTCCACCCGACTAGCGGGGGGTAGTGATGAGCAGTTCTTC | CASSFSTRLAGGSDEQFF
- | - | TRBJ1-1 | TRBV9 | TGTGCCAGCAGCTCCCCAGGGCAGTTGAACACTGAAGCTTTCTTT | CASSSPGQLNTEAFF
TRBD1 | - | TRBJ2-1 | TRBV11-3 | TGTGCCAGCAGCGTAGGGACAGTCTCCTACAATGAGCAGTTCTTC | CASSVGTVSYNEQFF
- | - | TRBJ1-6 | TRBV9 | TGTGCCAGCAGCGTGGCAGGGCCACCTTCACCCCTCCACTTT | CASSVAGPPSPLHF
- | - | TRBJ2-7 | TRBV5-1 | TGCGCCAGCAGCGCCGCGACAGATTACGAGCAGTACTTC | CASSAATDYEQYF
- | once | TRBJ1-5 | TRBV28 | TGTGCCAGCCGAACCGGGGTTAGCAATCAGCCCCAGCATTTT | CASRTGVSNQPQHF
- | few | TRBJ2-3 | TRBV6-1 | TGTGCCAGCAGTGAAAAAGGTGACTACGATACGCAGTATTTT | CASSEKGDYDTQYF
- | - | TRBJ1-1 | TRBV14 | TGTGCCAGCAGCCAAGAAAGGGGCACTGAAGCTTTCTTT | CASSQERGTEAFF
- | - | TRBJ1-6 | TRBV7-3 | TGTGCCACCACTCGGCGGAGAAATTCACCCCTCCACTTT | CATTRRRNSPLHF
- | few | TRBJ1-5 | TRBV28 | TGTGCCAGCAGTCCAACAGTGGACAATCAGCCCCAGCATTTT | CASSPTVDNQPQHF
TRBD1 | - | TRBJ2-3 | TRBV29-1 | TGCAGCGTTAGGACAGGCTACACAGATACGCAGTATTTT | CSVRTGYTDTQYF
TRBD1 | - | TRBJ2-1 | TRBV7-3 | TGTGCCAGCAGCCTTGACAGGGGGAATGAGCAGTTCTTC | CASSLDRGNEQFF
- | - | TRBJ2-1 | TRBV5-4 | TGTGCCAGCAGCTTGGGAGGGTCTCATAATGAGCAGTTCTTC | CASSLGGSHNEQFF
- | - | TRBJ1-6 | TRBV2 | TGTGCCAGCAGTGAAGCGCGATATAATTCACCTCTCCACTTT | CASSEARYNSPLHF
- | once | TRBJ1-1 | TRBV12-3/TRBV12-4 | TGTGCCAGCAGTTTTTCAGGGAACACTGAAGCTTTCTTT | CASSFSGNTEAFF
TRBD2 | - | TRBJ2-3 | TRBV10-1 | TGCGCCAGCAGGGGGACTAGCGGGGGTAGCACAGATACGCAGTATTTT | CASRGTSGGSTDTQYF
TRBD1 | few | TRBJ1-2 | TRBV11-2 | TGTGCCAGCAGCCCTCAGACAGGGGACCTTAATGGTGGCTACACCTTC | CASSPQTGDLNGGYTF
TRBD1 | - | TRBJ2-2 | TRBV28 | TGTGCCAGCAGCCCCGCCGGGACAGCCGGGGAGCTGTTTTTT | CASSPAGTAGELFF
TRBD1 | - | TRBJ1-1 | TRBV4-1 | TGCGCCAGCAGCCTAAACTCTGGGACAGGGGGCAGGGACACTGAAGCTTTCTTT | CASSLNSGTGGRDTEAFF
- | - | TRBJ1-5 | TRBV19 | TGTGCCAGTAGTACTTTGGAGGGTGAGCCCCAGCATTTT | CASSTLEGEPQHF
- | - | TRBJ1-1 | TRBV28 | TGTGCCAGCAGTTCCCACGGGGGAACTGAAGCTTTCTTT | CASSSHGGTEAFF
TRBD1 | few | TRBJ2-2 | TRBV6-5 | TGTGCCAGCAATGGACAGGGAGCCGGGGAGCTGTTTTTT | CASNGQGAGELFF
TRBD1 | once | TRBJ2-2 | TRBV28 | TGTGCCAGCAGTTTATGGGGACAGGGGAATCTTAGGGGAAACACCGGGGAGCTGTTTTTT | CASSLWGQGNLRGNTGELFF
- | once | TRBJ2-7 | TRBV29-1 | TGCAGCGTTGAAGATACCTACGAGCAGTACTTC | CSVEDTYEQYF
- | - | TRBJ2-3 | TRBV11-3 | TGTGCCAGCAGCCCAGGGGATACGCAGTATTTT | CASSPGDTQYF
- | once | TRBJ2-2 | TRBV4-1 | TGCGCCAGCAGCCAAGAGGGCAGGGTACACACCGGGGAGCTGTTTTTT | CASSQEGRVHTGELFF
- | once | TRBJ2-7 | TRBV5-4 | TGTGCCAGCAGCAGAGGGCAGGGGGGCACCTACGAGCAGTACTTC | CASSRGQGGTYEQYF
- | - | TRBJ2-7 | TRBV21-1 | TGTGCCGCTTCGATCCCAGCGAGAACCTACGAGCAGTACTTC | CAASIPARTYEQYF
- | - | TRBJ2-7 | TRBV18 | TGTGCCAGCTCACCTTTCCAACCGGGACACAGCTCCTACGAGCAGTACTTC | CASSPFQPGHSSYEQYF
TRBD2 | - | TRBJ2-5 | TRBV2 | TGTGCCGTCGTGACTAGCGGGGGGGCCGGGGAGACCCAGTACTTC | CAVVTSGGAGETQYF
TRBD1 | - | TRBJ2-2 | TRBV28 | TGTGCCAGCAGTTTAACCCCACAGGGGACGAACACCGGGGAGCTGTTTTTT | CASSLTPQGTNTGELFF
TRBD1 | - | TRBJ1-2 | TRBV28 | TGTGCCAGCATCCTAGGACAGGGAGTTAACTATGGCTACACCTTC | CASILGQGVNYGYTF
- | - | TRBJ1-3 | TRBV30 | TGTGCCTATAATTTGGCCAACACCATATATTTT | CAYNLANTIYF
TRBD1 | - | TRBJ2-7 | TRBV9 | TGTGCCAGCAGCCCCCGGACAGGGGTCGACCGGGAGCAGTACTTC | CASSPRTGVDREQYF
TRBD1 | - | TRBJ2-7 | TRBV7-2 | TGTGCCAGCAGCTTCTCGACAGGGATTTCCTACGAGCAGTACTTC | CASSFSTGISYEQYF
- | - | TRBJ1-5 | TRBV10-1 | TGCGCCAGCAGTGACGGTAATCAGCCCCAGCATTTT | CASSDGNQPQHF
TRBD1 | few | TRBJ1-1 | TRBV28 | TGTGCCAGCAATATACAGGGGGAGTTAGCTGAAGCTTTCTTT | CASNIQGELAEAFF
- | - | TRBJ2-7 | TRBV3-1/TRBV3-2 | TGTGCCAGCAGCCACCTGGGACAAGTAACCTACGAGCAGTACTTC | CASSHLGQVTYEQYF
- | - | TRBJ2-7 | TRBV7-2 | TGTGCCAGCAGCTTATACAGGGCCTACGAGCAGTACTTC | CASSLYRAYEQYF
- | - | TRBJ1-2 | TRBV12-3/TRBV12-4 | TGTGCCAGCCAGGGAGGGGGCTATGGCTACACCTTC | CASQGGGYGYTF
- | - | TRBJ1-4 | TRBV2 | TGTGCCAGCAGGCAGGGTTACGAAAAACTGTTTTTT | CASRQGYEKLFF
TRBD1 | - | TRBJ1-2 | TRBV15 | TGTGCCACCAGCAGAGATTCACAGGACAGGTGGTACGTCTTC | CATSRDSQDRWYVF
TRBD2 | - | TRBJ2-3 | TRBV7-9 | TGTGCCAGCAGCTTATCGACTAGCGGGTTTAGCACAGATACGCAGTATTTT | CASSLSTSGFSTDTQYF
- | - | TRBJ2-3 | TRBV7-6 | TGTGCCAGCAGCCCATGGGGCGGGGAAACAGATACGCAGTATTTT | CASSPWGGETDTQYF
- | - | TRBJ1-2 | TRBV7-8 | TGTGCCTGGGGGGGGTCGCTCGGCTACACCTTC | CAWGGSLGYTF
- | few | TRBJ2-7 | TRBV28 | TGTGCCAGTATACTCTACGAGCAGTACTTC | CASILYEQYF
- | - | TRBJ2-2 | TRBV7-8 | TGTGCCAGCAACCCCCGGCGCGGGTACACCGGGGAGCTGTTTTTT | CASNPRRGYTGELFF
TRBD1 | - | TRBJ1-6 | TRBV7-9 | TGTGCCAGCAGCTTAGGGACCAGGGGGAATTCACCCCTCCACTTT | CASSLGTRGNSPLHF
TRBD1 | - | TRBJ2-3 | TRBV6-1 | TGTGCCAGCAGTGACCGGGACAGGGGGGCAGATACGCAGTATTTT | CASSDRDRGADTQYF
TRBD1 | - | TRBJ2-7 | TRBV27 | TGTGCCAGCAGTTACAGACAGGGCGGAGGCTACGAGCAGTACTTC | CASSYRQGGGYEQYF
TRBD1 | - | TRBJ2-7 | TRBV7-9 | TGTGCCAGCAGCCCGTCGGGACAGGGGGCGCGTGAGCAGTACTTC | CASSPSGQGAREQYF